The clone carrying this T cell receptor (beta chain) was seen at least ten times. Its antigen is unidentified. The data were taken from a study of T cells in Graves' hyperthyroidism and ophthalmopathy. Study-wide points: Blood also contained most expanded thyroid clonotypes above 0.001.

TCR beta CDR3 region amplification was performed from RNA transcripts. First-round RT-PCR of the TCR CDR3 relied on the HTBI primer set. TCRdb recomputed calls from the multiplex PCR reads with MiXCR, one row per CDR3 protein. The sample has under 700,000 distinct CDR3 sequences; about 43% are singletons. An absence of ophthalmopathy progression within 18 months meant stable Graves' hyperthyroidism. Exclusion criteria comprised uncontrolled infection, other autoimmune disease, pregnancy or lactation. Each diagnosis drew on symptoms, thyroxine, TRAb, thyroid ultrasound and orbital computed tomography findings. There are 12 residues in the CDR3. The V end lost 3 bases, the J end lost 0 bases, and 2 bases lay between the germline ends. The germline V gene encodes CDR1 SQVTM and CDR2 ANQGSEA.

Sample: peripheral blood or thyroid tissue (not recorded which). The rearrangement joins TRBV29-1 to TRBJ2-2; D not certain. This receptor was identified in a woman aged 18-29 years with Graves' hyperthyroidism. CDR3 nucleotide sequence: TGCAGCGTTGACTCGAACACCGGGGAGCTGTTTTTT. It yields the protein CSVDSNTGELFF.